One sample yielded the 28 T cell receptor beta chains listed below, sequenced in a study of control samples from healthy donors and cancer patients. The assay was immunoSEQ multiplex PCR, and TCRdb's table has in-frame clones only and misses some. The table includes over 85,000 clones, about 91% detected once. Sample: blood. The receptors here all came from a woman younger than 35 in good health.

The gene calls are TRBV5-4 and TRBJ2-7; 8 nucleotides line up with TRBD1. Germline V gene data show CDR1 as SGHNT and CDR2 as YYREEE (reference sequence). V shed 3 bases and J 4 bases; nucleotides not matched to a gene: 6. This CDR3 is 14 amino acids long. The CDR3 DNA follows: TGTGCCAGCAGCTATGGACAGGGCCAATACGAGCAGTACTTC. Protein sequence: CASSYGQGQYEQYF.

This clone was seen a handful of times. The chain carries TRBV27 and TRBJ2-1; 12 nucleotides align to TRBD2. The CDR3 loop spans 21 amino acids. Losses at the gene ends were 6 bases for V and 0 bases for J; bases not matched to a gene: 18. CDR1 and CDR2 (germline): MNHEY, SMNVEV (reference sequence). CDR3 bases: TGTGCCAGCAGCCCCACCATGGGGACTAGCGGGTTGATGAGCTCCTACAATGAGCAGTTCTTC. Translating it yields CASSPTMGTSGLMSSYNEQFF.

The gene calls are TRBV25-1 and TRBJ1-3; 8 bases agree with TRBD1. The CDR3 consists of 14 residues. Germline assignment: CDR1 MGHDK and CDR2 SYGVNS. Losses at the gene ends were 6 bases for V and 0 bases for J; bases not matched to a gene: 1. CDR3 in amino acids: CASRGQASGNTIYF. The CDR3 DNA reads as TGTGCCAGCAGGGGACAGGCCTCTGGAAACACCATATATTTT.

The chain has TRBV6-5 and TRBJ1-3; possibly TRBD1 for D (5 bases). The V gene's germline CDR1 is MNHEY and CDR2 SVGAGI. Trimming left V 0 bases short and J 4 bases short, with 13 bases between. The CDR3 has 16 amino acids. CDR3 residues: CASSYSNFGDGNTIYF. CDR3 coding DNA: TGTGCCAGCAGTTACTCCAATTTCGGGGACGGAAACACCATATATTTT.

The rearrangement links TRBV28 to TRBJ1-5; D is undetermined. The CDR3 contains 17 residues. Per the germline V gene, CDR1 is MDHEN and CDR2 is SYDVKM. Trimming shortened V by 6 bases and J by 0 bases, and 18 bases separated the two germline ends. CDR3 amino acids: CASSPTRRISSNQPQHF. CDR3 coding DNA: TGTGCCAGCAGCCCCACTAGGCGGATTTCTAGCAATCAGCCCCAGCATTTT.

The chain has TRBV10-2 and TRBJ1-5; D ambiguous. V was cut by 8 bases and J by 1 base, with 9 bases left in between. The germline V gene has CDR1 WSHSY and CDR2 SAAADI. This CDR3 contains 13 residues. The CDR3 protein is CASGIGSNQPQHF. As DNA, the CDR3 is TGCGCCAGCGGTATTGGGAGCAATCAGCCCCAGCATTTT.

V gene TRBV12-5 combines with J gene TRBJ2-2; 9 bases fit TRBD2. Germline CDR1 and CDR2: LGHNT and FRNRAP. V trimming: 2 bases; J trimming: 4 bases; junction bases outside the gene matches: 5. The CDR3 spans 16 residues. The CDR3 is CASGLFSGGSTGELFF. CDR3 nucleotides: TGTGCTAGTGGTTTGTTTAGCGGGGGAAGCACCGGGGAGCTGTTTTTT.

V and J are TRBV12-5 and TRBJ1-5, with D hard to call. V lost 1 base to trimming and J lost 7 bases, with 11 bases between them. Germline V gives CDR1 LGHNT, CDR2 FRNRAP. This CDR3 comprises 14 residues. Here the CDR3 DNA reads TGTGCTAGTGGTTTGGGGGGAGGAGGGCAGCCCCAGCATTTT. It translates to CASGLGGGGQPQHF.

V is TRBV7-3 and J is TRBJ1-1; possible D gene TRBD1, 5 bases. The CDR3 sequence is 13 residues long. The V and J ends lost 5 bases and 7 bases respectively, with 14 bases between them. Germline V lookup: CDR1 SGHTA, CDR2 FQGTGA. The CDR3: CASSRGRGLEAFF. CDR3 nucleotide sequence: TGTGCCAGCAGCCGGGGACGTGGACTTGAAGCTTTCTTT.

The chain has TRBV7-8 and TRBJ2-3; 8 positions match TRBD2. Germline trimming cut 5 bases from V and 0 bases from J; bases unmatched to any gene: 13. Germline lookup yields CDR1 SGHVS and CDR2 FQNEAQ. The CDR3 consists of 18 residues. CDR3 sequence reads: CASSRHFTSGISTDTQYF. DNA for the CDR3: TGTGCCAGCAGCCGTCATTTTACTAGCGGCATTAGCACAGATACGCAGTATTTT.

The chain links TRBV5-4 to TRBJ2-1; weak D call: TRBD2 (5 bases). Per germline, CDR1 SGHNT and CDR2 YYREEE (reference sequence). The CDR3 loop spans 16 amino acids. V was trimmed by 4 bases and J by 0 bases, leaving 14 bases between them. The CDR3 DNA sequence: TGTGCCAGCAGCCCTTCGGACTTTAGCTCCTACAATGAGCAGTTCTTC. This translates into CASSPSDFSSYNEQFF.

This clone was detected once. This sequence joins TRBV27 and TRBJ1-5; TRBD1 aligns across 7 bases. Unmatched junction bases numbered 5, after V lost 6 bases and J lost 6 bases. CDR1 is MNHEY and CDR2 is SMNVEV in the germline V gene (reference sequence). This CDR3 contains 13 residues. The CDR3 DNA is TGTGCCAGCAGGGGGCAGGGGGTTCAGCCCCAGCATTTT. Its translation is CASRGQGVQPQHF.

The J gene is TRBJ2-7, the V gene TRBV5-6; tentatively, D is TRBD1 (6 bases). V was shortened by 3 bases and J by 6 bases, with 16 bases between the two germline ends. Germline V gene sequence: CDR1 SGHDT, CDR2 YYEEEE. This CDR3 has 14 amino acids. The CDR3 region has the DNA TGTGCCAGCAGCTCCAACAGGGCCCCCCTCGAGCAGTACTTC. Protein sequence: CASSSNRAPLEQYF.

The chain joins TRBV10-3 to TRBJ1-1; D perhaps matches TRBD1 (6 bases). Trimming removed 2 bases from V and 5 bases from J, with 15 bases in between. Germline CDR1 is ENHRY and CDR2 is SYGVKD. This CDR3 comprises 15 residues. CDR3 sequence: CAISETGGARTEAFF. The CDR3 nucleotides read TGTGCCATCAGTGAGACCGGGGGGGCGCGGACTGAAGCTTTCTTT.

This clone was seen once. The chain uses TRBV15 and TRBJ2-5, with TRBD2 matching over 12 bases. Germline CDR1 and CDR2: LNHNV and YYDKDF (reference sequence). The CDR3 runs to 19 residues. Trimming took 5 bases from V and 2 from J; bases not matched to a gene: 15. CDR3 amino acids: CATSPEGLAGYNRQETQYF. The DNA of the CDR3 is TGTGCCACCAGCCCAGAAGGACTAGCGGGATATAATCGACAAGAGACCCAGTACTTC.

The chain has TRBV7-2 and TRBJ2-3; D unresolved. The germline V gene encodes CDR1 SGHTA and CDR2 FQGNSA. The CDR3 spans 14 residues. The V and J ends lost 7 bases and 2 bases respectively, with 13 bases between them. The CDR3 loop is CASTPGSPTDTQYF. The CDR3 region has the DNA TGTGCCAGCACCCCTGGGTCACCCACAGATACGCAGTATTTT.

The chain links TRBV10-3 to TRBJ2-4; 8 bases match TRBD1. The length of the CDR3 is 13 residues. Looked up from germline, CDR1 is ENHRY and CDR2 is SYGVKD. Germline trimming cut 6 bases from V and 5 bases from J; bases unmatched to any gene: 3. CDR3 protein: CAISQQGENIQYF. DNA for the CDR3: TGTGCCATCAGCCAACAGGGGGAAAACATTCAGTACTTC.

CDR3 residues: CASSSSGGSYNEQFF. CDR3 bases: TGTGCCAGCAGTTCTAGCGGGGGCTCCTACAATGAGCAGTTCTTC. The gene calls are TRBV27 and TRBJ2-1; 10 bases match TRBD2. This CDR3 is 15 amino acids long. V lost 4 bases, J lost 0 bases, and 0 bases stayed unmatched. Germline CDR1 MNHEY, CDR2 SMNVEV (reference sequence).

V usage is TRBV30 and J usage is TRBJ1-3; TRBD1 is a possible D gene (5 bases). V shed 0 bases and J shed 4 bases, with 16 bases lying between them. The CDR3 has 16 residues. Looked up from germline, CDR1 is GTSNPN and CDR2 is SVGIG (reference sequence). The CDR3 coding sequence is TGTGCCTGGAGTGTATTCGGCAGGGTCGGAGGAAACACCATATATTTT. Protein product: CAWSVFGRVGGNTIYF.

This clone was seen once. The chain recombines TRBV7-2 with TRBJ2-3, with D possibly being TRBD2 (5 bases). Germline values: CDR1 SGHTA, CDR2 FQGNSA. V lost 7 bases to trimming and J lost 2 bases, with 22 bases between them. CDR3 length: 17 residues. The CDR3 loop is CASTVRAVQLYTDTQYF. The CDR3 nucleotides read TGTGCCAGCACCGTGAGGGCGGTTCAGCTATACACAGATACGCAGTATTTT.

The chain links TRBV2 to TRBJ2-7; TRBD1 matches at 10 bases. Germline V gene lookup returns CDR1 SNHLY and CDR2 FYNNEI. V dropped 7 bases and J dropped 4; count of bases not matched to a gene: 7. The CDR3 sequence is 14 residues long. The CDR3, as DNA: TGTGCCAGCATCTCGGACAGGGGGAGGTACGAGCAGTACTTC. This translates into CASISDRGRYEQYF. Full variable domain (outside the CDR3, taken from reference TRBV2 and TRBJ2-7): EPEVTQTPSHQVTQMGQEVILRCVPISNHLYFYWYRQILGQKVEFLVSFYNNEISEKSEIFDDQFSVERPDGSNFTLKIRSTKLEDSAMYFCASISDRGRYEQYFGPGTRLTVT.

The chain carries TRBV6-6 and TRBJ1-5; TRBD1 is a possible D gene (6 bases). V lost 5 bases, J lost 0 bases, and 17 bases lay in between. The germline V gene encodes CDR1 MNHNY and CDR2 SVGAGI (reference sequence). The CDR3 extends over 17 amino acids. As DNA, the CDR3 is TGTGCCAGCAGTCCCGCCGGGACAATGAATAGCAATCAGCCCCAGCATTTT. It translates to CASSPAGTMNSNQPQHF.

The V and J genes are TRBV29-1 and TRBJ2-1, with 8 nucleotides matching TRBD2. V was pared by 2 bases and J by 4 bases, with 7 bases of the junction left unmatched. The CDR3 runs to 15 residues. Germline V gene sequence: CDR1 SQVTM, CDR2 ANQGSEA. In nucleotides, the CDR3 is TGCAGCGTTGAACTAGCGGGCGGTTTTTACAATGAGCAGTTCTTC. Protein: CSVELAGGFYNEQFF.

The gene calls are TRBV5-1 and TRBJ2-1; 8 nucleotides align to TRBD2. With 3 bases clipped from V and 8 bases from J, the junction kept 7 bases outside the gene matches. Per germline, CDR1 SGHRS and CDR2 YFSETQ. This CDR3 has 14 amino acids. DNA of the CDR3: TGCGCCAGCAGCTGGGGACTAGATAGGGATGAGCAGTTCTTC. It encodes CASSWGLDRDEQFF.

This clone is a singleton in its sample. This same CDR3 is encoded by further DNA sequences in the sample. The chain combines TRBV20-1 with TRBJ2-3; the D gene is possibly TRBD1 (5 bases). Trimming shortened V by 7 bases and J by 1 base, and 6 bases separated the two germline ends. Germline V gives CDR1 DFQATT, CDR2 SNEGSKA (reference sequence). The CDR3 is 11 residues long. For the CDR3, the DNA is TGCAGTGGGGGCGGCACAGATACGCAGTATTTT. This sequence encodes CSGGGTDTQYF.

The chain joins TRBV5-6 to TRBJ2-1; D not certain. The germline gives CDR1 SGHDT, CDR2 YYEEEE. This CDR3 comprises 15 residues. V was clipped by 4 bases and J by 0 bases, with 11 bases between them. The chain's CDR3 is CASSLHLGSYNEQFF. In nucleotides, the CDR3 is TGTGCCAGCAGCCTCCATCTCGGCTCCTACAATGAGCAGTTCTTC.

CDR3 nucleotides: TGTGCCAGCAGCCAAGGAAGGACAGTAGGCACTGAAGCTTTCTTT. Translating it yields CASSQGRTVGTEAFF. The chain couples TRBV3-1 (or the pseudogene TRBV3-2) to TRBJ1-1, with D tentatively TRBD1 (6 bases). The CDR3 length is 15 residues. The V end lost 1 base, the J end lost 4 bases, and 13 bases lay between the germline ends. Per the germline V gene, CDR1 is LGHDT and CDR2 is YNNKEL (reference sequence).

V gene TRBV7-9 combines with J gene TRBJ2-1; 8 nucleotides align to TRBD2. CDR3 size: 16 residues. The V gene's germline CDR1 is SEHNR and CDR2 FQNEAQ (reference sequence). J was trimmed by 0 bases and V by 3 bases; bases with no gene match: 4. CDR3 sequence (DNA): TGTGCCAGCAGCTTCAGACTAGCGCGCTCCTACAATGAGCAGTTCTTC. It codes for CASSFRLARSYNEQFF. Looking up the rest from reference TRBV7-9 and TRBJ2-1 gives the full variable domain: DTGVSQNPRHKITKRGQNVTFRCDPISEHNRLYWYRQTLGQGPEFLTYFQNEAQLEKSRLLSDRFSAERPKGSFSTLEIQRTEQGDSAMYLCASSFRLARSYNEQFFGPGTRLTVL.